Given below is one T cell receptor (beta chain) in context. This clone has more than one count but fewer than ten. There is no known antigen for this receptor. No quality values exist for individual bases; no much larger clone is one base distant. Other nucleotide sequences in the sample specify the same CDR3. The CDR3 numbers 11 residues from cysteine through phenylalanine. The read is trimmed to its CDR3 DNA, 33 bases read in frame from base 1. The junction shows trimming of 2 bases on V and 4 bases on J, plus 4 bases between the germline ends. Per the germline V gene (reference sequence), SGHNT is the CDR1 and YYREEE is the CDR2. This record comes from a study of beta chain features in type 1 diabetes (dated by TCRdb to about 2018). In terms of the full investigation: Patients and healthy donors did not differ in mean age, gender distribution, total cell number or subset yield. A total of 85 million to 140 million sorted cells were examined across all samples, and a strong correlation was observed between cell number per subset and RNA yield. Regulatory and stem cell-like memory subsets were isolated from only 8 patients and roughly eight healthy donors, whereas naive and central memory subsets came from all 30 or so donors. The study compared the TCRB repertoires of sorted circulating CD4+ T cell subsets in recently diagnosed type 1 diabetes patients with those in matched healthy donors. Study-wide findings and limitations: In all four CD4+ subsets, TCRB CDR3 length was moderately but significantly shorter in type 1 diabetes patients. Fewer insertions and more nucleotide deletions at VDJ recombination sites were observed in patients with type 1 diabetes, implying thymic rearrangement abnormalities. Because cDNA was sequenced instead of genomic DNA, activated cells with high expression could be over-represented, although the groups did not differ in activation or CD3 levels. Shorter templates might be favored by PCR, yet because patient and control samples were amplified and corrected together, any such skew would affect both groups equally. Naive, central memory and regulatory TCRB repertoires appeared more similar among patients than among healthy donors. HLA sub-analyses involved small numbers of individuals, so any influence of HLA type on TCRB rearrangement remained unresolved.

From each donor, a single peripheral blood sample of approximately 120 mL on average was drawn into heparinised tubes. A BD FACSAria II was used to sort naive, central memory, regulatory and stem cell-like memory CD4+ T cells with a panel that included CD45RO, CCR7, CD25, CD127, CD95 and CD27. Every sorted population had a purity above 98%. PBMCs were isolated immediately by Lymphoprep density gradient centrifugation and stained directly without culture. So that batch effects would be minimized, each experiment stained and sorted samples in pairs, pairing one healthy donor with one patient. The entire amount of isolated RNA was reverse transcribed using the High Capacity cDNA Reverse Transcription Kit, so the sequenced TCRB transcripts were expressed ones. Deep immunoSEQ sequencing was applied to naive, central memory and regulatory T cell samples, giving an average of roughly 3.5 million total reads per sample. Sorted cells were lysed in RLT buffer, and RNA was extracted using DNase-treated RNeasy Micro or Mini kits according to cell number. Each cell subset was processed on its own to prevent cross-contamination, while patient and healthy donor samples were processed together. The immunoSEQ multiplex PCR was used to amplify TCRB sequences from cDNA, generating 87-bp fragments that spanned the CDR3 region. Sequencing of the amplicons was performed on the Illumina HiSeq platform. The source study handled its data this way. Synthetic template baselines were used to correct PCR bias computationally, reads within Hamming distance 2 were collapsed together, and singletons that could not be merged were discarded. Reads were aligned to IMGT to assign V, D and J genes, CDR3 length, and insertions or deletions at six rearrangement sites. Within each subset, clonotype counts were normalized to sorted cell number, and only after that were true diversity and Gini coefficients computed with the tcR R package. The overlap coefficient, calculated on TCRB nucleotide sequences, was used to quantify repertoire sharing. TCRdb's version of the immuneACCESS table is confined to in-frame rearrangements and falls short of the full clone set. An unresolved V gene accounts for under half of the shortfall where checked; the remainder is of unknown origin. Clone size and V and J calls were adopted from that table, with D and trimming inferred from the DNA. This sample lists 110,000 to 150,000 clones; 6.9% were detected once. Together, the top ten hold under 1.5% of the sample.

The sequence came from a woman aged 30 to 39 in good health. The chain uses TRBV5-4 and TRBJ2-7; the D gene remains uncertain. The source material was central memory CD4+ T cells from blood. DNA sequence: TGTGCCAGCAGCTTCCTTTACGAGCAGTACTTC. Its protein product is CASSFLYEQYF.